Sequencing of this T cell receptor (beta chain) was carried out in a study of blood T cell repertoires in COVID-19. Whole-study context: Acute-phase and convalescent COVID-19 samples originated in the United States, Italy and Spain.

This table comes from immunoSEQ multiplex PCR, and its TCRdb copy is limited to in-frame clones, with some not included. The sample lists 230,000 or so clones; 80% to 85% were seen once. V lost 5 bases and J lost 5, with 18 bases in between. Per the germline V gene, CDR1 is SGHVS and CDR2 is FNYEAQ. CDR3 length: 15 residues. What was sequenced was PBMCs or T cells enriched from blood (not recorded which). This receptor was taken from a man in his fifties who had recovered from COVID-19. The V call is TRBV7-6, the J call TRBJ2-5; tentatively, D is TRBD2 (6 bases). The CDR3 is CASSSHGRPRETQYF. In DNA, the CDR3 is TGTGCCAGCAGCAGCCATGGGAGGCCGCGGGAGACCCAGTACTTC.